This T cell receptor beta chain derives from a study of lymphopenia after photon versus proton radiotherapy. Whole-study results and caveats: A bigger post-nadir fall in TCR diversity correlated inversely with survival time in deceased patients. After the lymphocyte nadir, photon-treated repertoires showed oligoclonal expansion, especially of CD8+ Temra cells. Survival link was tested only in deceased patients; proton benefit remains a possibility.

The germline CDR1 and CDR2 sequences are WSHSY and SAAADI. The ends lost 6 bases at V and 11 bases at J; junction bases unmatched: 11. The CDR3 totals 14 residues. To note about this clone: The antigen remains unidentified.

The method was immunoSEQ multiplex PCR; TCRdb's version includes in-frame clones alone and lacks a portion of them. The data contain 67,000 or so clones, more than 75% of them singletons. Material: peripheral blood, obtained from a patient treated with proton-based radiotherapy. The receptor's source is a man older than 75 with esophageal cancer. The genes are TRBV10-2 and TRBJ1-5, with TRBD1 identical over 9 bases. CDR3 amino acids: CASSGGQGSGTQHF. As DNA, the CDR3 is TGCGCCAGCAGCGGGGGACAGGGATCCGGTACCCAGCATTTT.